A selection of T cell receptor beta chains follows, all from one sample in a study of Ad26.COV2.S vaccination and SARS-CoV-2 variants. TCRdb's table, derived via immunoSEQ multiplex PCR, lists solely in-frame clones and lacks some. Here the sample spans hundreds of thousands of clones, roughly nine tenths being singletons. The sample in question was peripheral blood, obtained in a trial of Ad26.COV2.S vaccine versus placebo. All receptors come from a person between 18 and 59 years old who received the Ad26.COV2.S COVID-19 vaccine or a placebo. CDR3s include the opening cysteine and the closing phenylalanine or tryptophan. D genes are given only for firm matches. Clone size is stated in some rows and not others, as once, few, many or a class when expanded.

j_call,v_call,clone_size,d_call,cdr3_nt,cdr3_aa
TRBJ1-4,TRBV2,-,-,TGTGCCAGCAGTGACGGTCGGCTTACCCATGGGAAACTGTTTTTT,CASSDGRLTHGKLFF
TRBJ2-2,TRBV5-8,-,-,TGTGCCAGCAGCTTGGACAGGGCCAACACCGGGGAGCTGTTTTTT,CASSLDRANTGELFF
TRBJ1-2,TRBV2,-,TRBD1,TGTGCCGGACAGGGGGCGGTTGGCTACACCTTC,CAGQGAVGYTF
TRBJ2-3,TRBV6-5,-,-,TGTGCCAGCACCCGGGACAGCACAGATACGCAGTATTTT,CASTRDSTDTQYF
TRBJ1-1,TRBV19,-,TRBD1,TGTGCCAGTAGTCTGGGACAGGCCAGGAGTAAGACTGAAGCTTTCTTT,CASSLGQARSKTEAFF
TRBJ2-7,TRBV5-6,-,-,TGTGCCAGCACCTTTGGATCGGGTGGACGGCGCTCCTACGAGCAGTACTTC,CASTFGSGGRRSYEQYF
TRBJ2-7,TRBV7-2,-,TRBD1,TGTGCCAGCAGCTCGACAGGGGGTTTGAGCGAGCAGTACTTC,CASSSTGGLSEQYF
TRBJ1-6,TRBV6-1,-,TRBD1,TGTGCCAGCAGTGGCCCTATGTGGAGGGCCAGGGGGTCACCCCTCCACTTT,CASSGPMWRARGSPLHF
TRBJ2-3,TRBV2,-,-,TGTGCCAGCACCGAGGGGCATACAGCTAGCACAGATACGCAGTATTTT,CASTEGHTASTDTQYF
TRBJ2-2,TRBV13,-,-,TGTGCCAGCAGCTTAGTTGCCGGGGAGCTGTTTTTT,CASSLVAGELFF
TRBJ1-1,TRBV4-1,once,-,TGCGCCAGCAGCCAACGGTACAGGAACACTGAAGCTTTCTTT,CASSQRYRNTEAFF
TRBJ2-1,TRBV11-3,-,-,TGTGCCAGCAGCTTTATTCTCGACACCTGGGCCTACAATGAGCAGTTCTTC,CASSFILDTWAYNEQFF
TRBJ2-7,TRBV28,-,TRBD1,TGTGCCAGCAGCCTCCCGGGTTGGGGGACAGGGAGCTCCTACGAGCAGTACTTC,CASSLPGWGTGSSYEQYF
TRBJ2-1,TRBV15,-,TRBD2,TGTGCCACCAGCAGAGACGGACTAGCGGATGAGCAGTTCTTC,CATSRDGLADEQFF
TRBJ1-6,TRBV7-6,-,-,TGTGCCAGCAGCCCTTCTACCCCGTTGCAGGGATCACCCCTCCACTTT,CASSPSTPLQGSPLHF
TRBJ2-6,TRBV4-2,few,TRBD1,TGTGCCAGCAGCCTCGGACAGGGGACTGGGGCCAACGTCCTGACTTTC,CASSLGQGTGANVLTF
TRBJ1-6,TRBV2,-,-,TGTGCCAGCCAGCTCAATTATAATTCACCCCTCCACTTT,CASQLNYNSPLHF
TRBJ2-3,TRBV7-3,-,TRBD2,TGTGCCAGCAGCCCCACTCGGACTAGCGGGAGGGCCGAGTTAGATACGCAGTATTTT,CASSPTRTSGRAELDTQYF
TRBJ2-5,TRBV11-1,-,-,TGTGCCAGCAGCTTCACAGGGTTCGAGACCCAGTACTTC,CASSFTGFETQYF
TRBJ2-7,TRBV14,once,TRBD1,TGTGCCAGCCGCGGACCCGGGACAGGGGATAATGAGCAGTACTTC,CASRGPGTGDNEQYF
TRBJ2-7,TRBV5-1,few,TRBD2,TGCGCCAGCTACGGGGGGACTAGCGGTCCCTACGAGCAGTACTTC,CASYGGTSGPYEQYF
TRBJ2-7,TRBV7-2,-,TRBD2,TGTGCCAGCAGCCCCGGAGCGGGGCCCTACGAGCAGTACTTC,CASSPGAGPYEQYF
TRBJ2-1,TRBV11-3,-,TRBD2,TGTGCCAGCAGCCGAATCGGGACTAGCGAAGACAATGAGCAGTTCTTC,CASSRIGTSEDNEQFF
TRBJ1-1,TRBV7-9,-,-,TGTGCCAGCAGCTTAGGAGGGGTCACTGAAGCTTTCTTT,CASSLGGVTEAFF